This passage covers 29 T cell receptor beta chains from one sample sequenced in a study of cytomegalovirus exposure and HLA in healthy donors. PCR was performed using 60 Vbeta and 13 Jbeta primers. TCRdb's table, derived via immunoSEQ multiplex PCR, lists solely in-frame clones and lacks some. The table for this sample gives some 200,000 clones. The source material was PBMCs. These receptors came from a young woman in good health and CMV-seropositive.

J is TRBJ2-1 and V is TRBV7-8, with 7 positions matching TRBD2. CDR1 is SGHVS and CDR2 is FQNEAQ in the germline V gene. V dropped 1 base and J dropped 4; count of bases not matched to a gene: 10. This CDR3 spans 17 amino acids. The CDR3 DNA is TGTGCCAGCAGCTTAGGAAATCCAGCGGGGCGTTACAATGAGCAGTTCTTC. The encoded protein is CASSLGNPAGRYNEQFF.

The chain employs TRBV5-1 and TRBJ2-3, with TRBD2 identical over 9 bases. The CDR3 has 16 residues. Germline loops: CDR1 SGHRS, CDR2 YFSETQ. V lost 7 bases to trimming and J lost 3 bases; unmatched junction nucleotides: 12. CDR3 amino acids: CASRPASGGSTDTQYF. In DNA, the CDR3 is TGCGCCAGCCGGCCGGCGAGCGGGGGGTCGACAGATACGCAGTATTTT.

The CDR3 bases are TGTGCCAGTAGTATCCGTGAGGGAACTGGGGCCAACGTCCTGACTTTC. Translated: CASSIREGTGANVLTF. This chain links TRBV19 with TRBJ2-6, with a tentative D call TRBD2 (5 bases). Germline CDR1 LNHDA, CDR2 SQIVND (reference sequence). The CDR3 has 16 residues. V lost 3 bases, J lost 2 bases, and 11 bases lay in between.

Here the CDR3 DNA reads TGTGCCAGCGGAAAACTAGGGACAGGGGTGAACACTGAAGCTTTCTTT. This gives the protein CASGKLGTGVNTEAFF. J is TRBJ1-1 and V is TRBV2; 10 bases agree with TRBD1. Germline CDR1 is SNHLY and CDR2 is FYNNEI. The CDR3 runs 16 residues. With V trimmed by 8 bases and J by 0 bases, 9 bases remained unmatched.

The rearrangement joins TRBV9 to TRBJ2-2, with 10 positions matching TRBD2. V shed 1 base and J 7 bases; nucleotides not matched to a gene: 7. CDR1 is SGDLS and CDR2 is YYNGEE in the germline V gene. The CDR3 covers 16 residues. The CDR3, as DNA: TGTGCCAGCAGCGTAAGCGGGAGGGCACGGATCGGGGAGCTGTTTTTT. It codes for CASSVSGRARIGELFF.

As to this clone: Other DNA sequences in the same sample also yield this CDR3. The V gene is TRBV18, the J gene TRBJ1-1; TRBD1 aligns across 9 bases. V shed 6 bases, J shed 2 bases, and the junction held 4 bases outside the gene matches. This CDR3 region has 14 residues. CDR1 and CDR2 from the germline V gene are KGHSH and LQKENI. The CDR3 nucleotides are TGTGCCAGCTCTCCGGGACAGGGAAACACTGAAGCTTTCTTT. Translated, it gives CASSPGQGNTEAFF.

J is TRBJ2-4 and V is TRBV29-1; D gene ambiguous. CDR1 and CDR2 (germline): SQVTM, ANQGSEA. The CDR3 contains 14 residues. Trimming left V 5 bases short and J 0 bases short, with 11 bases between. The CDR3 is CSVIKDIAKNIQYF. As DNA, the CDR3 is TGCAGCGTTATAAAAGACATAGCCAAAAACATTCAGTACTTC.

The chain combines TRBV7-9 with TRBJ1-2; D is ambiguous. The CDR3 loop spans 14 amino acids. Trimming stripped 4 bases from V and 0 bases from J, with 9 bases between. From germline, CDR1 is SEHNR and CDR2 FQNEAQ (reference sequence). CDR3 DNA sequence: TGTGCCAGCAGCTACGACGGAGCTAACTATGGCTACACCTTC. Its protein is CASSYDGANYGYTF.

This sequence joins TRBV6-5 and TRBJ1-2, with D possibly being TRBD1 (5 bases). Germline V gene sequence: CDR1 MNHEY, CDR2 SVGAGI. V gave up 4 bases and J gave up 2 bases, with 17 bases separating them. The CDR3 contains 16 residues. The CDR3 loop is CASSSGRGKGNYGYTF. The CDR3 DNA follows: TGTGCCAGCAGTTCCGGACGGGGGAAAGGCAACTATGGCTACACCTTC.

The V gene is TRBV30, the J gene TRBJ2-5, with D possibly being TRBD1 (6 bases). The CDR3 sequence is 12 residues long. The ends were cut back, 4 bases at V and 7 bases at J, with 13 bases in the middle. CDR1 and CDR2 (germline): GTSNPN, SVGIG (reference sequence). CDR3: CAWTGDRRTQYF. CDR3 bases: TGTGCCTGGACAGGGGATCGACGGACCCAGTACTTC.

Note on this clone: One end of the junction is discordant with germline, which a read error may explain. The rearrangement links TRBV7-7 to TRBJ2-1; 10 nucleotides line up with TRBD2. Germline CDR1 SSHAT, CDR2 FNYEAQ (reference sequence). The CDR3 is 16 residues long. The DNA for the CDR3 is TGTGCTAGCAGCCCAGAAGCGGGGGGGAACTACAATGAGCAGTTCTTC. Translating it yields CASSPEAGGNYNEQFF.

The V call is TRBV10-3, the J call TRBJ1-2, with 8 positions matching TRBD1. V was pared by 3 bases and J by 5 bases, with 2 bases of the junction left unmatched. The CDR3 consists of 13 residues. The germline CDR1 and CDR2 sequences are ENHRY and SYGVKD. The CDR3 DNA is TGTGCCATCAGTGAAGGACAGGGTTATGGCTACACCTTC. Translated: CAISEGQGYGYTF.

The chain has TRBV7-9 and TRBJ1-1, with D uncertain. The V gene's germline CDR1 is SEHNR and CDR2 FQNEAQ (reference sequence). V was trimmed by 2 bases and J by 5 bases, leaving 9 bases between them. The CDR3 runs 13 residues. The CDR3 region has the DNA TGTGCCAGCAGCTTATTTTTGACAACTGAAGCTTTCTTT. Its protein is CASSLFLTTEAFF.

The rearrangement links TRBV7-9 to TRBJ2-2, with 14 bases matching TRBD2. Germline CDR1 reads SEHNR; CDR2 reads FQNEAQ (reference sequence). The CDR3 covers 19 residues. The junction had 11 bases not matched to a gene; V was cut back by 5 bases and J by 3 bases. The CDR3 loop reads CASSQGLAGALSDTGELFF. As DNA, the CDR3 is TGTGCCAGCAGCCAGGGACTAGCGGGAGCCCTCAGTGACACCGGGGAGCTGTTTTTT.

The chain recombines TRBV7-2 with TRBJ2-7; TRBD2 matches 7 bases. CDR1 is SGHTA, CDR2 FQGNSA, per germline. V lost 8 bases to trimming and J lost 2 bases; unmatched junction nucleotides: 6. The CDR3 is 13 amino acids. The CDR3 DNA follows: TGTGCCAGCCAACTGGGGGGGGCCTACGAGCAGTACTTC. It codes for CASQLGGAYEQYF.

The rearrangement uses TRBV10-3 and TRBJ1-2; the D gene is possibly TRBD1 (5 bases). V was pared by 6 bases and J by 8 bases, with 10 bases between. The CDR3 has 11 residues. Per the germline V gene, CDR1 is ENHRY and CDR2 is SYGVKD. The CDR3 reads CAIRGEAGYTF. Written as DNA, the CDR3 is TGTGCCATCAGGGGGGAGGCCGGCTACACCTTC.

The chain is built from TRBV9 and TRBJ1-1; D is uncertain. Germline CDR1 reads SGDLS; CDR2 reads YYNGEE. This CDR3 has 14 amino acids. V lost 4 bases, J lost 2 bases, and 12 bases lay in between. CDR3 coding DNA: TGTGCCAGCAGCCCAAATCGGGGTAACACTGAAGCTTTCTTT. It specifies CASSPNRGNTEAFF.

The genes are TRBV21-1 and TRBJ2-3; the D call TRBD2 from the table was never checked on the DNA. TRBV21-1 is a pseudogene segment. CDR3 length equals 17 residues. The CDR3 region is CASSKKVGGENTDTQYF. The CDR3 DNA reads as TGTGCCAGCAGCAAAAAAGTAGGGGGGGAGAACACAGATACGCAGTATTTT.

The V call is TRBV6-1, the J call TRBJ1-2; 11 nucleotides match TRBD1. Germline CDR1 is MNHNS and CDR2 is SASEGT. The CDR3 spans 15 residues. Trimming took 3 bases from V and 8 from J; bases not matched to a gene: 8. CDR3 in amino acids: CASSEFGQGASGYTF. The DNA for the CDR3 is TGTGCCAGCAGTGAGTTCGGACAGGGGGCCAGCGGCTACACCTTC.

This chain links TRBV19 with TRBJ1-5; maybe TRBD1 (6 bases). Germline V CDR1 and CDR2: LNHDA, SQIVND (reference sequence). Between the trimmed V and J ends, which lost 3 bases and 1 base, there was a span of 13 bases. The CDR3 runs 16 residues. In DNA form, the CDR3 reads TGTGCCAGTAGTATCCGTTCAGGGGTCAGCAATCAGCCCCAGCATTTT. It yields the protein CASSIRSGVSNQPQHF.

This chain connects TRBV19 to TRBJ1-3, with D tentatively TRBD1 (5 bases). This CDR3 spans 14 amino acids. V shed 7 bases and J shed 2 bases, with 12 bases lying between them. Germline V gene sequence: CDR1 LNHDA, CDR2 SQIVND (reference sequence). CDR3 loop: CASIGAGPGNTIYF. CDR3 nucleotide sequence: TGTGCCAGTATAGGCGCGGGACCTGGAAACACCATATATTTT.

The rearrangement links TRBV13 to TRBJ2-3; TRBD2 agrees at 12 bases. From germline, CDR1 is PRHDT and CDR2 FYEKMQ (reference sequence). J lost 3 bases, V lost 9 bases, and 7 bases had no gene match. The CDR3 totals 15 residues. The DNA for the CDR3 is TGTGCCAGTGCCTCTACTAGCGGGGGGACAGATACGCAGTATTTT. This codes for CASASTSGGTDTQYF.

The CDR3 spells CASVEDRVSNQPQHF. The CDR3, as DNA: TGTGCCAGTGTCGAGGACAGAGTTAGCAATCAGCCCCAGCATTTT. The V and J genes are TRBV19 and TRBJ1-5, with TRBD1 as a possible D gene (6 bases). The germline CDR1 and CDR2 sequences are LNHDA and SQIVND (reference sequence). There are 15 residues in the CDR3. The germline V and J ends were trimmed by 8 bases and 0 bases, with 14 bases remaining between them.

V and J are TRBV5-1 and TRBJ2-5; 10 bases are shared with TRBD2. Germline trimming cut 0 bases from V and 4 bases from J; bases unmatched to any gene: 6. The CDR3 contains 16 residues. Looked up from germline, CDR1 is SGHRS and CDR2 is YFSETQ. In DNA, the CDR3 is TGCGCCAGCAGCTTGGGGGCTAGCGGGAGAGGAGAGACCCAGTACTTC. Its translation is CASSLGASGRGETQYF.

As DNA, the CDR3 is TGTGCCAGTACAACAGGGCGCGTTTCGGGAAACACCATATATTTT. It specifies CASTTGRVSGNTIYF. The chain carries TRBV28 and TRBJ1-3, with a possible D match to TRBD1 (6 bases). V lost 9 bases to trimming and J lost 4 bases, with 19 bases between them. The CDR3 consists of 15 residues. Germline CDR1 reads MDHEN; CDR2 reads SYDVKM.

This sequence joins TRBV4-2 and TRBJ1-6, with 8 bases aligning to TRBD1. CDR3 size: 18 residues. The J segment lost 0 bases and the V segment lost 1 base, leaving 5 bases of the junction unmatched. Germline V gives CDR1 LGHNA, CDR2 YNFKEQ. CDR3 sequence reads: CASSQASGGGSYNSPLHF. CDR3 DNA: TGTGCCAGCAGCCAAGCGTCAGGGGGCGGCTCCTATAATTCACCCCTCCACTTT.

This chain connects TRBV5-1 to TRBJ1-2; TRBD1 agrees at 7 bases. Trimming removed 5 bases from V and 8 bases from J; junction bases left unmatched: 12. The germline CDR1 and CDR2 sequences are SGHRS and YFSETQ. The CDR3 covers 14 residues. CDR3 in amino acids: CASRAGTVDWGYTF. Written as DNA, the CDR3 is TGCGCCAGCAGAGCTGGGACAGTCGATTGGGGCTACACCTTC.

The chain combines TRBV4-3 with TRBJ2-3, with D possibly TRBD2 on 5 matching bases. The V and J ends lost 3 bases and 9 bases respectively, with 19 bases between them. Germline-derived CDR1 and CDR2 are LGHNA and YSLEER. CDR3 length: 15 amino acids. The CDR3 DNA reads as TGCGCCAGCAGCCAGACCGGGATCACAATAGGGACGCAGTATTTT. As protein: CASSQTGITIGTQYF.

Turning to this clone: Mismatch with germline at one junction end may stem from a read error. The CDR3 spells CASSEVDRDRVRF. In DNA form, the CDR3 reads TGTGCCAGCAGTGAAGTGGACCGGGACAGGGTCCGTTTC. This rearrangement joins TRBV6-1 to TRBJ2-4, with 9 positions matching TRBD1. The CDR3 totals 13 residues. From germline, CDR1 is MNHNS and CDR2 SASEGT.